This entry lists 5 T cell receptor beta chains sequenced from one sample in a study of T cell responses to AZD1222 COVID-19 vaccine. Produced via immunoSEQ multiplex PCR; TCRdb's table is partial and in-frame only. The table records about 110,000 clones, more than 85% of them present only once. The material sequenced was peripheral blood, taken on day 0 of AZD1222 vaccination. The receptor set was obtained from an adult in good health.

This clone was observed a single time. This chain uses TRBV18 with TRBJ1-3, with D unclear. Trimming cost V 3 bases and J 5 bases, with 8 bases left between them. The CDR3 is 13 residues long. The germline V gene has CDR1 KGHSH and CDR2 LQKENI. The CDR3 reads CASSPGNRNTIYF. In DNA, the CDR3 is TGTGCCAGCTCACCGGGTAATAGAAACACCATATATTTT.

This clone was found once. This chain links TRBV30 with TRBJ2-3; unclear D gene. V was trimmed by 3 bases and J by 2 bases, leaving 12 bases between them. Per germline, CDR1 GTSNPN and CDR2 SVGIG (reference sequence). This CDR3 contains 14 residues. The CDR3 DNA reads TGTGCCTGGAGCAGTTTTGTCATCACAGATACGCAGTATTTT. It specifies CAWSSFVITDTQYF.

This clone showed up just once. V is TRBV9 and J is TRBJ2-2, with D unclear. Germline CDR1 and CDR2: SGDLS and YYNGEE. Trimming cost V 0 bases and J 0 bases, with 6 bases left between them. This CDR3 has 15 amino acids. CDR3: CASSVGQPNTGELFF. DNA of the CDR3: TGTGCCAGCAGCGTAGGTCAGCCGAACACCGGGGAGCTGTTTTTT.

The V and J genes are TRBV30 and TRBJ2-3; D might be TRBD2 (7 bases). The V gene's germline CDR1 is GTSNPN and CDR2 SVGIG (reference sequence). The CDR3 length is 14 residues. V was pared by 4 bases and J by 0 bases, with 11 bases between. As DNA, the CDR3 is TGTGCCTGGAAGGGGGGGCTCAGCACAGATACGCAGTATTTT. Translating gives CAWKGGLSTDTQYF. Based on the CDR3 plus reference TRBV30 and TRBJ2-3, the full variable domain is SQTIHQWPATLVQPVGSPLSLECTVEGTSNPNLYWYRQAAGRGLQLLFYSVGIGQISSEVPQNLSASRPQDRQFILSSKKLLLSDSGFYLCAWKGGLSTDTQYFGPGTRLTVL.

The chain couples TRBV6-5 to TRBJ1-2; no definite D call. V lost 4 bases to trimming and J lost 8 bases, with 20 bases between them. Germline CDR1 reads MNHEY; CDR2 reads SVGAGI. The length of the CDR3 is 15 residues. The CDR3 region is CASSLGKRLGEGYTF. CDR3 bases: TGTGCCAGCAGTTTGGGCAAACGACTCGGCGAAGGCTACACCTTC.